Listed below are T cell receptor beta chains from one sample, sequenced in a study of blood T cell repertoires in COVID-19. TCRdb keeps only in-frame clones here, not all; method: immunoSEQ multiplex PCR. The sample has about 380,000 clones, around 90% seen once. The sequenced sample was peripheral blood. The receptor source for this set is a young man with active or convalescent COVID-19. Both conserved end residues are part of each CDR3. Each record gives: J gene, V gene, clone size, D gene, CDR3 protein, CDR3 DNA. A D gene is named only where the DNA matches it firmly. Not all rows give a size; the values are once, few, many and, for expanded clones, a class.

TRBJ1-5	TRBV12-3/TRBV12-4	.	.	CASSRQPNQPQHF	TGTGCCAGCAGCCGACAGCCCAATCAGCCCCAGCATTTT
TRBJ1-5	TRBV4-2	.	.	CASSQDLAAWPQHF	TGTGCCAGCAGCCAAGATCTAGCGGCCTGGCCCCAGCATTTT
TRBJ1-3	TRBV7-8	few	.	CASSLNRVDTIYF	TGTGCCAGCAGCTTAAACAGGGTAGACACCATATATTTT
TRBJ2-3	TRBV9	.	TRBD1	CASSPIGTGSTDTQYF	TGTGCCAGCAGCCCCATAGGGACAGGGAGCACAGATACGCAGTATTTT
TRBJ2-5	TRBV7-9	.	TRBD1	CASSFSGRQGARETQYF	TGTGCCAGCAGCTTCAGTGGTCGACAGGGGGCGCGGGAGACCCAGTACTTC
TRBJ1-2	TRBV14	.	TRBD1	CASSQAGTGVYGYTF	TGTGCCAGCAGCCAGGCCGGGACAGGGGTCTATGGCTACACCTTC
TRBJ2-1	TRBV19	once	TRBD2	CAGRLAGIHSYNEQFF	TGTGCCGGCCGACTAGCGGGGATCCACTCCTACAATGAGCAGTTCTTC
TRBJ1-4	TRBV7-9	.	TRBD1	CASSIGQDNEKLFF	TGTGCCAGCAGCATCGGACAGGATAATGAAAAACTGTTTTTT
TRBJ2-7	TRBV10-3	once	TRBD2	CAISESTSGRVSYEQYF	TGTGCCATCAGTGAGTCGACTAGCGGGAGGGTCTCCTACGAGCAGTACTTC
TRBJ1-1	TRBV10-3	few	.	CAIGEGRTEAFF	TGTGCCATCGGGGAAGGGAGAACTGAAGCTTTCTTT
TRBJ2-3	TRBV3-1/TRBV3-2	.	TRBD2	CASSPTSGRAMNTQYF	TGTGCCAGCAGCCCCACTAGCGGGAGGGCGATGAATACGCAGTATTTT
TRBJ2-7	TRBV19	.	TRBD1	CASSIGDRGVYEQYF	TGTGCCAGTAGTATAGGGGACAGGGGAGTGTACGAGCAGTACTTC
TRBJ2-5	TRBV5-1	.	.	CASSPFRGGETQYF	TGCGCCAGCAGCCCGTTTAGGGGGGGCGAGACCCAGTACTTC
TRBJ1-1	TRBV29-1	.	TRBD1	CSASAGTGGTEAFF	TGCAGCGCAAGCGCGGGGACAGGGGGCACTGAAGCTTTCTTT
TRBJ2-7	TRBV6-5	.	TRBD2	CASSSLGSGSGEQYF	TGTGCCAGCAGTTCCCTCGGGAGCGGGAGTGGCGAGCAGTACTTC
TRBJ1-2	TRBV9	few	.	CASSAGHGYGYTF	TGTGCCAGCAGCGCAGGACATGGCTATGGCTACACCTTC
TRBJ1-2	TRBV10-2	.	TRBD1	CASTQGTGGYTF	TGCGCCAGTACACAGGGGACCGGTGGCTACACCTTC
TRBJ2-7	TRBV13	.	TRBD1	CASSSTGDEQYF	TGTGCCAGCAGCTCAACAGGGGACGAGCAGTACTTC
TRBJ1-1	TRBV18	.	.	CASSPPGQQNTEAFF	TGTGCCAGCTCACCGCCGGGACAACAGAACACTGAAGCTTTCTTT
TRBJ1-2	TRBV9	.	.	CASSWTEPYGYTF	TGTGCCAGCAGCTGGACAGAACCCTATGGCTACACCTTC
TRBJ2-5	TRBV11-2	.	TRBD2	CASSFTSGRADETQYF	TGTGCCAGCAGCTTTACTAGCGGGAGGGCGGATGAGACCCAGTACTTC
TRBJ2-1	TRBV12-3/TRBV12-4	.	.	CASSFRDEQFF	TGTGCCAGCAGTTTTCGCGATGAGCAGTTCTTC
TRBJ1-2	TRBV10-3	.	TRBD1	CAASTGGDYGYTF	TGTGCCGCCTCGACAGGGGGGGACTATGGCTACACCTTC
TRBJ1-6	TRBV27	.	.	CASSNPGSSSYNSPLHF	TGTGCCAGCAGTAATCCAGGAAGCAGCTCCTATAATTCACCCCTCCACTTT
TRBJ1-6	TRBV6-5	.	TRBD1	CASSYGARGDSPLHF	TGTGCCAGCAGTTATGGGGCCAGGGGGGATTCACCCCTCCACTTT
TRBJ1-1	TRBV28	once	TRBD1	CASTGLRGLLRDSETFF	TGTGCCAGCACTGGTCTACGAGGGCTTTTGCGGGACAGTGAAACTTTCTTT
TRBJ2-2	TRBV7-2	once	TRBD1	CASSLTGQLNTGELFF	TGTGCCAGCAGCCTGACGGGACAGCTGAACACCGGGGAGCTGTTTTTT
TRBJ1-2	TRBV7-9	.	TRBD1	CASSLQSNRGFGYTF	TGTGCCAGCAGCTTACAAAGTAACAGGGGGTTTGGCTACACCTTC
TRBJ1-2	TRBV19	.	.	CASRRRGINYGYTF	TGTGCCAGTAGGAGGAGAGGGATCAACTATGGCTACACCTTC
TRBJ2-1	TRBV27	.	.	CASSYGGYNEQFF	TGTGCCAGCAGTTACGGGGGCTACAATGAGCAGTTCTTC
TRBJ1-1	TRBV19	.	.	CASSARARNTEAFF	TGTGCCAGTAGTGCGAGGGCGCGGAACACTGAAGCTTTCTTT
TRBJ2-3	TRBV24-1	.	.	CATSVSGTDTQYF	TGTGCCACCAGTGTGTCCGGTACAGATACGCAGTATTTT
TRBJ2-5	TRBV7-2	.	.	CASSPRVGAGETQYF	TGTGCCAGCAGCCCCCGAGTGGGGGCCGGAGAGACCCAGTACTTC
TRBJ1-1	TRBV27	many	.	CASRLLQGEAFF	TGTGCCAGCAGGCTCCTTCAGGGAGAAGCTTTCTTT
TRBJ1-1	TRBV5-1	.	TRBD1	CASSLGGTEGTEAFF	TGCGCCAGCAGCTTGGGTGGGACAGAAGGCACTGAAGCTTTCTTT
TRBJ1-1	TRBV5-6	.	.	CASSLSLAPNTEAFF	TGTGCCAGCAGCTTATCATTGGCACCCAACACTGAAGCTTTCTTT
TRBJ1-5	TRBV2	.	.	CASSEDRNSNQPQHF	TGTGCCAGCAGTGAAGACAGAAATAGCAATCAGCCCCAGCATTTT
TRBJ1-5	TRBV11-2	.	.	CASSLGIASNQPQHF	TGTGCCAGCAGCCTAGGGATAGCTAGCAATCAGCCCCAGCATTTT
TRBJ2-7	TRBV3-1/TRBV3-2	.	.	CASSLRQTYEQYF	TGTGCCAGCAGCCTTCGACAAACCTACGAGCAGTACTTC
TRBJ2-3	TRBV5-4	.	TRBD2	CASSLGLAGGTDTQYF	TGTGCCAGCAGCCTGGGATTAGCGGGAGGGACAGATACGCAGTATTTT
TRBJ1-1	TRBV27	.	TRBD1	CASSSRGRTNTEAFF	TGTGCCAGCAGTTCCAGGGGGCGGACGAACACTGAAGCTTTCTTT
TRBJ2-1	TRBV6-6	.	TRBD2	CASSQTSGGYNEQFF	TGTGCCAGCAGTCAGACTAGCGGAGGGTACAATGAGCAGTTCTTC
TRBJ2-7	TRBV7-2	once	TRBD1	CASSVDRGPSYEQYF	TGTGCCAGCAGCGTTGACAGGGGCCCCTCCTACGAGCAGTACTTC
TRBJ2-5	TRBV5-6	once	.	CASSDTSGQKFQETQYF	TGTGCCAGCAGCGACACCTCGGGACAAAAGTTCCAAGAGACCCAGTACTTC
TRBJ1-5	TRBV12-3/TRBV12-4	.	.	CASRGRGPQHF	TGTGCCAGCAGGGGTAGGGGTCCCCAGCATTTT
TRBJ2-7	TRBV4-1	.	.	CASSQTDFLSYEQYF	TGCGCCAGCAGCCAGACGGACTTCCTCTCCTACGAGCAGTACTTC
TRBJ2-3	TRBV29-1	.	.	CSVLGQVTDTQYF	TGCAGCGTGCTTGGGCAGGTCACAGATACGCAGTATTTT
TRBJ1-4	TRBV10-3	.	.	CAISETGTNEKLFF	TGTGCCATCAGTGAGACAGGGACTAATGAAAAACTGTTTTTT